The sample holds a few counts of the clone carrying this T cell receptor (beta chain). Its antigen is currently unknown. The data were obtained in a study of response to subunit inactivated influenza vaccine. Study-wide findings and caveats: Few additional T cells are recruited per seasonal influenza vaccination, authors suggested.

Germline V gives CDR1 SGHRS, CDR2 YFSETQ. The CDR3 has 14 amino acids. Trimming removed 4 bases at V and 2 bases at J, with 13 bases between. TCRdb reprocessed the RT-PCR reads with MiXCR, giving one entry per CDR3 protein. The sample holds over 800,000 distinct CDR3 sequences; 21% are singletons and the top ten take about 9.4%. Sequences were derived from PBMCs from blood, sampled more than 4 days after vaccination. The TCR was taken from a man in his fifties or sixties who received an inactivated influenza vaccine. The chain has TRBV5-1 and TRBJ2-7, with D possibly being TRBD2 (5 bases). CDR3 sequence: CASSRTEVAYEQYF. The CDR3 DNA is TGCGCCAGCAGCAGGACGGAGGTCGCCTACGAGCAGTACTTC.